This T cell receptor beta chain was captured in a study of long-term antiretroviral therapy in people with HIV. The CDR3 is made up of 12 amino acids. From germline, CDR1 is SGHAT and CDR2 FQNNGV. Trimming took off 1 base at V and 6 bases at J, with 6 bases between the two ends. The run of the v3.0 immunoSEQ assay was at survey level. Only in-frame clones appear in the TCRdb table, and some are missing; sequencing was by immunoSEQ multiplex PCR. In the table there are about 33,000 clones, over 65% of which are singletons. The study's findings and limits: ART was followed by higher diversity that remained below transplant donor controls.

As to this clone: What it binds is unknown. Other DNA sequences from this sample encode an identical CDR3 as well.

The chain joins TRBV11-2 to TRBJ1-1; D remains unclear. This specimen consisted of unsorted PBMCs, obtained 2 years after starting antiretroviral therapy. The source is a woman aged 45-65 years with HIV. This CDR3 reads CASSLGQAEAFF. For the CDR3, the DNA is TGTGCCAGCAGCTTAGGGCAAGCTGAAGCTTTCTTT.